The 17 T cell receptor beta chains given below trace back to one sample, sequenced in a study of shared clonotypes between healthy human individuals. Method: immunoSEQ multiplex PCR; TCRdb's copy keeps in-frame clones and lacks some. The repertoire holds 2 million to 2.5 million clones, with more than 90% as singletons. Sequenced: naive CD4+ T cells sorted from blood. Subset given: CD45RA+ positively selected. The receptors shown here come from a man aged 18 to 30 in good health.

The genes are TRBV6-5 and TRBJ1-5; D unclear. Germline values: CDR1 MNHEY, CDR2 SVGAGI. Trimming pared 6 bases from V and 7 bases from J, leaving 13 bases between. The CDR3 runs 13 residues. CDR3 sequence (DNA): TGTGCCAGCAGGTCTAGGTCTGGGCAGCCCCAGCATTTT. It translates to CASRSRSGQPQHF.

In nucleotides, the CDR3 is TGCAGCGTTGGGCGAGGGACCCACGAGCAGTACTTC. Its protein is CSVGRGTHEQYF. This chain joins TRBV29-1 and TRBJ2-7; D tentatively fits TRBD1 or TRBD2 (5 bases each). This CDR3 is 12 amino acids long. Germline-derived CDR1 and CDR2 are SQVTM and ANQGSEA. V was pared by 4 bases and J by 5 bases, with 12 bases between.

This chain connects TRBV2 to TRBJ1-1; maybe TRBD1 (5 bases). The CDR3 sequence is 13 residues long. Trimming took off 7 bases at V and 2 bases at J, with 11 bases between the two ends. Looked up from germline, CDR1 is SNHLY and CDR2 is FYNNEI. CDR3 amino acids: CASTKDSNTEAFF. For the CDR3, the DNA is TGTGCCAGCACCAAAGACAGCAACACTGAAGCTTTCTTT.

This sequence joins TRBV18 and TRBJ2-3, with 15 positions matching TRBD2. The trim removed 3 bases at V and 2 bases at J, leaving 9 bases unmatched. The CDR3 sequence is 19 residues long. The germline V gene encodes CDR1 KGHSH and CDR2 LQKENI. The CDR3 sequence: CASSPRTSGRARDTDTQYF. The CDR3, as DNA: TGTGCCAGCTCACCCCGGACTAGCGGGAGGGCCAGGGACACAGATACGCAGTATTTT. Together with reference TRBV18 and TRBJ2-3, the CDR3 gives the full variable domain: NAGVMQNPRHLVRRRGQEARLRCSPMKGHSHVYWYRQLPEEGLKFMVYLQKENIIDESGMPKERFSAEFPKEGPSILRIQQVVRGDSAAYFCASSPRTSGRARDTDTQYFGPGTRLTVL.

The chain carries TRBV18 and TRBJ2-7; 7 nucleotides match TRBD1. The CDR3 length is 15 residues. CDR1 and CDR2 (germline): KGHSH, LQKENI. The V segment lost 2 bases and the J segment 1 base; nucleotides outside the gene matches: 5. The CDR3 coding sequence is TGTGCCAGCTCACCAAGGGACAGACATTCCTACGAGCAGTACTTC. As protein: CASSPRDRHSYEQYF.

The chain recombines TRBV28 with TRBJ2-1, with 12 bases fitting TRBD2. The length of the CDR3 is 16 residues. Germline V gives CDR1 MDHEN, CDR2 SYDVKM. The V and J ends lost 4 bases and 9 bases, in that order; junction bases with no gene match: 10. CDR3 amino acids: CASSSPGLAGLGEQFF. CDR3 sequence (DNA): TGTGCCAGCAGTTCTCCGGGACTAGCGGGCTTGGGTGAGCAGTTCTTC. The entire variable domain, with the rest obtained from reference TRBV28 and TRBJ2-1, is as follows: DVKVTQSSRYLVKRTGEKVFLECVQDMDHENMFWYRQDPGLGLRLIYFSYDVKMKEKGDIPEGYSVSREKKERFSLILESASTNQTSMYLCASSSPGLAGLGEQFFGPGTRLTVL.

The gene calls are TRBV25-1 and TRBJ2-7; 8 nucleotides match TRBD2. With 3 bases clipped from V and 2 bases from J, the junction kept 6 bases outside the gene matches. Germline-derived CDR1 and CDR2 are MGHDK and SYGVNS. This CDR3 comprises 15 residues. The CDR3 protein is CASSDRTSGPYEQYF. The CDR3 region has the DNA TGTGCCAGCAGTGACCGCACTAGCGGTCCCTACGAGCAGTACTTC.

This sequence joins TRBV7-9 and TRBJ1-4; tentative D call: TRBD1 (6 bases). V lost 5 bases and J 7 bases, leaving 14 bases between the germline ends. Germline V gene sequence: CDR1 SEHNR, CDR2 FQNEAQ (reference sequence). The CDR3 sequence is 14 residues long. The CDR3: CASSPGARGEKLFF. CDR3 nucleotide sequence: TGTGCCAGCAGCCCGGGGGCGCGGGGTGAAAAACTGTTTTTT. The full variable domain, rest sourced from reference TRBV7-9 and TRBJ1-4, is DTGVSQNPRHKITKRGQNVTFRCDPISEHNRLYWYRQTLGQGPEFLTYFQNEAQLEKSRLLSDRFSAERPKGSFSTLEIQRTEQGDSAMYLCASSPGARGEKLFFGSGTQLSVL.

The chain uses TRBV19 and TRBJ2-5; 7 positions match TRBD2. This CDR3 has 13 residues. From germline, CDR1 is LNHDA and CDR2 SQIVND (reference sequence). V was clipped by 1 base and J by 10 bases; unmatched bases: 6. This CDR3 is CASSIGAGTIQYF. The CDR3 DNA reads as TGTGCCAGTAGTATAGGGGCGGGGACTATCCAGTACTTC. The full variable domain, in which reference TRBV19 and TRBJ2-5 provide the parts outside the CDR3, is DGGITQSPKYLFRKEGQNVTLSCEQNLNHDAMYWYRQDPGQGLRLIYYSQIVNDFQKGDIAEGYSVSREKKESFPLTVTSAQKNPTAFYLCASSIGAGTIQYFGPGTRLLVL.

The chain links TRBV2 to TRBJ1-4; perhaps TRBD1 as D (5 bases). The V gene lost 6 bases and the J gene lost 8 bases, with 19 bases spanning the gap. The CDR3 spans 15 residues. Germline values: CDR1 SNHLY, CDR2 FYNNEI. The CDR3 protein is CASRRGDPLGEKLFF. The CDR3 DNA reads TGTGCCAGCAGGAGGGGCGACCCACTTGGGGAAAAACTGTTTTTT.

In regard to this clone: Germline and junction disagree at one end, which may indicate a read error. V gene TRBV5-1 combines with J gene TRBJ1-1, with unresolved D. There are 13 residues in the CDR3. The germline V gene has CDR1 SGHRS and CDR2 YFSETQ. The CDR3: CASSSGVTPETFF. CDR3 nucleotide sequence: TGCGCCAGCAGCTCGGGAGTGACCCCTGAAACTTTCTTT.

The chain joins TRBV30 to TRBJ2-7; D unclear. The V gene lost 0 bases and the J gene lost 4 bases, with 7 bases spanning the gap. Germline CDR1 and CDR2: GTSNPN and SVGIG (reference sequence). There are 12 residues in the CDR3. CDR3 nucleotide sequence: TGTGCCTGGAGTGTAAATGAGTACGAGCAGTACTTC. Amino acids: CAWSVNEYEQYF.

The V call is TRBV19, the J call TRBJ2-7; 7 nucleotides align to TRBD1. V was pared by 3 bases and J by 2 bases, with 10 bases of the junction left unmatched. CDR3 length equals 16 residues. Germline V gene lookup returns CDR1 LNHDA and CDR2 SQIVND (reference sequence). The CDR3 DNA reads as TGTGCCAGTAGTATGCCGGGACAGAGGAACACCTACGAGCAGTACTTC. It is translated as CASSMPGQRNTYEQYF.

The V call is TRBV19, the J call TRBJ2-7, with D perhaps TRBD1 or TRBD2 (5 bases each). V lost 1 base and J 5 bases, leaving 6 bases between the germline ends. Germline-derived CDR1 and CDR2 are LNHDA and SQIVND (reference sequence). This CDR3 has 12 amino acids. CDR3 nucleotides: TGTGCCAGTAGTATAGGGGGGAACGAGCAGTACTTC. Translating gives CASSIGGNEQYF.

This rearrangement joins TRBV18 to TRBJ1-2; TRBD1 matches at 8 bases. The CDR3 spans 15 residues. The V segment lost 6 bases and the J segment 6 bases; nucleotides outside the gene matches: 12. In germline, CDR1 is KGHSH, CDR2 LQKENI. The CDR3 DNA is TGTGCCAGCTCCCCAAGTTCAGGGGGCGGCGATGGCTACACCTTC. Amino acids: CASSPSSGGGDGYTF.

This clone was picked up one time. The rearrangement joins TRBV2 to TRBJ1-1; 7 positions match TRBD1. CDR1 and CDR2 (germline): SNHLY, FYNNEI. V gave up 11 bases and J gave up 0 bases; unmatched junction bases: 6. CDR3 size: 13 residues. DNA of the CDR3: TGTGCCGGAGGGACAGAGATGAACACTGAAGCTTTCTTT. It yields the protein CAGGTEMNTEAFF.

The chain carries TRBV7-2 and TRBJ1-1; 11 nucleotides agree with TRBD1. CDR1 SGHTA and CDR2 FQGNSA come from the germline V gene. The CDR3 consists of 15 residues. The V and J ends lost 4 bases and 5 bases, in that order; junction bases with no gene match: 6. The CDR3 coding sequence is TGTGCCAGCAGCTGGACAGGGGGCACCTATACTGAAGCTTTCTTT. Protein: CASSWTGGTYTEAFF.